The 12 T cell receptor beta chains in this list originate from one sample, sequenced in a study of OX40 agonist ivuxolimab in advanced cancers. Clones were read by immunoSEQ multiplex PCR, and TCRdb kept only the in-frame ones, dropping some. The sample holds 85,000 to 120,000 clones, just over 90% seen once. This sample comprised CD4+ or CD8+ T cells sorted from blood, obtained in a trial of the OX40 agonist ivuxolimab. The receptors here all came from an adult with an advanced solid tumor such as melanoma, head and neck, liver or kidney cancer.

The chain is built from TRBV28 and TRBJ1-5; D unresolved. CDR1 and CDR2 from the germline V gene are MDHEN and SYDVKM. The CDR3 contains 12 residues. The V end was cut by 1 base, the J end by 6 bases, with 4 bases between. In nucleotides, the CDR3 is TGTGCCAGCAGTTTATTCGGTCAGCCCCAGCATTTT. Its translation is CASSLFGQPQHF.

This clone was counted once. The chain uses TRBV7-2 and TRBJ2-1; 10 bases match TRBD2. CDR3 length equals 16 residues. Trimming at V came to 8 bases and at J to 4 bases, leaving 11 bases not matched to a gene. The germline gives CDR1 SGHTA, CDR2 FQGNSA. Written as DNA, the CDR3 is TGTGCCAGCCGACTGGGTAGCGGGGGGCAGTACAATGAGCAGTTCTTC. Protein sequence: CASRLGSGGQYNEQFF. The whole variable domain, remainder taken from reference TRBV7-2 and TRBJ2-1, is GAGVSQSPSNKVTEKGKDVELRCDPISGHTALYWYRQSLGQGLEFLIYFQGNSAPDKSGLPSDRFSAERTGGSVSTLTIQRTQQEDSAVYLCASRLGSGGQYNEQFFGPGTRLTVL.

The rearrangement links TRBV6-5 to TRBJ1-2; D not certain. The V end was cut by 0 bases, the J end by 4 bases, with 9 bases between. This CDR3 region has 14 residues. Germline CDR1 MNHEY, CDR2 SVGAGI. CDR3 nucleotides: TGTGCCAGCAGTTACTCGACTTCTTCCTATGGCTACACCTTC. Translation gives CASSYSTSSYGYTF.

The CDR3 reads CASQSQGANYGYTF. In DNA, the CDR3 is TGTGCCAGTCAGTCGCAGGGCGCAAACTATGGCTACACCTTC. The rearrangement links TRBV19 to TRBJ1-2; possibly TRBD1 for D (5 bases). From germline, CDR1 is LNHDA and CDR2 SQIVND (reference sequence). The CDR3 consists of 14 residues. Trimming removed 8 bases from V and 2 bases from J, with 15 bases in between.

CDR3 loop: CASKVAGEDTQYF. The CDR3 DNA reads as TGCGCCAGCAAAGTAGCGGGGGAAGATACGCAGTATTTT. V usage is TRBV10-2 and J usage is TRBJ2-3; 9 bases match TRBD2. Trimming at V came to 7 bases and at J to 5 bases, leaving 4 bases not matched to a gene. Looked up from germline, CDR1 is WSHSY and CDR2 is SAAADI. The CDR3 is made up of 13 amino acids.

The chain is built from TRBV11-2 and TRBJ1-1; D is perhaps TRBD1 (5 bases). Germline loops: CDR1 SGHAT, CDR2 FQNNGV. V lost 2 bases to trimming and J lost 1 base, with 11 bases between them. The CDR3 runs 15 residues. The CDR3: CASSLTRGRNTEAFF. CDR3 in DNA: TGTGCCAGCAGCTTAACGAGGGGCAGGAACACTGAAGCTTTCTTT.

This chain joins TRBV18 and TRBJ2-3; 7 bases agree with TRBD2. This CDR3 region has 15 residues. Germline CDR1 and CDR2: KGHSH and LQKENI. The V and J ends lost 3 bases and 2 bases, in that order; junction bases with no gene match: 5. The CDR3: CASSPGGSLTDTQYF. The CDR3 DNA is TGTGCCAGCTCACCGGGGGGGTCCCTCACAGATACGCAGTATTTT. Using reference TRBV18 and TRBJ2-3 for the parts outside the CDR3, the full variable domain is NAGVMQNPRHLVRRRGQEARLRCSPMKGHSHVYWYRQLPEEGLKFMVYLQKENIIDESGMPKERFSAEFPKEGPSILRIQQVVRGDSAAYFCASSPGGSLTDTQYFGPGTRLTVL.

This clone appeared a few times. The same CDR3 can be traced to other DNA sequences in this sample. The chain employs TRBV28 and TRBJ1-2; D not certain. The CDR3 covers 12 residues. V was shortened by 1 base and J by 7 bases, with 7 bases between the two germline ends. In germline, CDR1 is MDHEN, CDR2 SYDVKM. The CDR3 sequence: CASSLSTGGYTF. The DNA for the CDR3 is TGTGCCAGCAGTTTATCTACCGGTGGCTACACCTTC.

The CDR3 nucleotides are TGCGCCAGCAGCCAAGGCGGGGGCCCAACTAATGAAAAACTGTTTTTT. Its protein product is CASSQGGGPTNEKLFF. The chain links TRBV4-3 to TRBJ1-4; tentatively, D is TRBD1 (6 bases). Germline assignment: CDR1 LGHNA and CDR2 YSLEER. CDR3 length: 16 amino acids. V gave up 1 base and J gave up 0 bases, with 9 bases separating them.

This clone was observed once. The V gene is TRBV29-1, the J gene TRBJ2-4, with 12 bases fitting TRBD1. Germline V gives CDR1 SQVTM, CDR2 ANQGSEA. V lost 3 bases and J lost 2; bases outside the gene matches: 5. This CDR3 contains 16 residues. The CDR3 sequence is CSVDKGTGGTKNIQYF. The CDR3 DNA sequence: TGCAGCGTTGACAAGGGGACAGGGGGCACCAAAAACATTCAGTACTTC.

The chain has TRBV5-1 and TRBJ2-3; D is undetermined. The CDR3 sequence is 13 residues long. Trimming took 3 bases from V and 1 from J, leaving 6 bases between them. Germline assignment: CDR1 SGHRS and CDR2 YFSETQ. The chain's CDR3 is CASSSPGTDTQYF. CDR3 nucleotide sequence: TGCGCCAGCAGCTCCCCCGGCACAGATACGCAGTATTTT.

CDR3 sequence (DNA): TGTGCCATCAGATTCGGACAGAGCAATCAGCCCCAGCATTTT. It yields the protein CAIRFGQSNQPQHF. The chain combines TRBV10-3 with TRBJ1-5; possible D gene TRBD1, 6 bases. The length of the CDR3 is 14 residues. Germline CDR1 and CDR2: ENHRY and SYGVKD. V lost 6 bases, J lost 1 base, and 10 bases lay in between.